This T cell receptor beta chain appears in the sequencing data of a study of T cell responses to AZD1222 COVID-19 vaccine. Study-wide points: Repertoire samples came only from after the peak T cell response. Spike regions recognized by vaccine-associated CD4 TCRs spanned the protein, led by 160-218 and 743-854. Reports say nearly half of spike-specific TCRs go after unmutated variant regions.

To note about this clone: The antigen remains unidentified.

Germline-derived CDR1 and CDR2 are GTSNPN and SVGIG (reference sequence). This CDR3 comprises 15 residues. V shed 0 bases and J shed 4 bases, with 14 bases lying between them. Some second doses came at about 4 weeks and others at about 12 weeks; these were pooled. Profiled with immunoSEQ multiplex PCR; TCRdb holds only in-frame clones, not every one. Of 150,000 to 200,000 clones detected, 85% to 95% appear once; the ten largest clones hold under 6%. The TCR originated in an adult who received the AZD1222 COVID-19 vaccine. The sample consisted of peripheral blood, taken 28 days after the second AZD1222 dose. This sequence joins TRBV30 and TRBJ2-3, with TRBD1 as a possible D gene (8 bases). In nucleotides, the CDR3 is TGTGCCTGGAGTGTGGGAGCGGGACAGGCAGATACGCAGTATTTT. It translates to CAWSVGAGQADTQYF.